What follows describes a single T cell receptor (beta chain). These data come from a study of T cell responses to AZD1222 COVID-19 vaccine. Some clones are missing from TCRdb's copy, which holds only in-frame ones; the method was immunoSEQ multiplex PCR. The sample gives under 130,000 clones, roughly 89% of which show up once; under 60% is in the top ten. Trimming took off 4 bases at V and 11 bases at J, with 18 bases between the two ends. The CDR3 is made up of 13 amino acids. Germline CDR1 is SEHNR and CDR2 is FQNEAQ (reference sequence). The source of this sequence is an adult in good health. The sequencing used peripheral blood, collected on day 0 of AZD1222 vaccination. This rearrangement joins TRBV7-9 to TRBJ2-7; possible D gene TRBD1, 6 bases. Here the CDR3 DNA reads TGTGCCAGCAGCTCCCGGGACACAAGTGAGAAGTACTTC. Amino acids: CASSSRDTSEKYF. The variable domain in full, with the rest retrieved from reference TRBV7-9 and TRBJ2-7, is DTGVSQNPRHKITKRGQNVTFRCDPISEHNRLYWYRQTLGQGPEFLTYFQNEAQLEKSRLLSDRFSAERPKGSFSTLEIQRTEQGDSAMYLCASSSRDTSEKYFGPGTRLTVT.